The clone carrying this TCR beta chain was recorded a few times. TCRdb re-called the 5' RACE reads with MiXCR, one entry per CDR3 protein. The repertoire includes more than 300,000 distinct CDR3 sequences, roughly an eighth of them detected once, and 21% sits in the top ten. The data belong to a study of T-cell memory formation after mild COVID-19. The CDR3 totals 15 residues. CDR1 is MNHEY and CDR2 is SVGEGT in the germline V gene. V was clipped by 5 bases and J by 12 bases; unmatched bases: 12. Sequenced sample: PBMCs or a T cell subset sorted from them (not recorded which). The receptor comes from a man younger than 35 who had mild COVID-19 (a few samples of this study predate the infection). Cell type and time point are not known. This chain uses TRBV6-2 or TRBV6-3 with TRBJ2-1; 11 bases align to TRBD2. Here the CDR3 DNA reads TGTGCCAGCAGTGGACCGGAATCTAGCGGGGGGATGCAGTTCTTC. Its protein product is CASSGPESSGGMQFF.